This T cell receptor (beta chain) was captured in a study of shared clonotypes between healthy human individuals. The deep-level immunoSEQ assay was used. In the original analysis: Without quality scores, immunoSEQ junctional reads could not be filtered like full-length reads. TCRdb keeps only in-frame clones here, not all; method: immunoSEQ multiplex PCR. The D gene and trimming were derived from the DNA, and the V and J assignments and clone size from that table. The sample lists around 530,000 clones, about 80% seen once, with about 12% in the top ten. Donors were healthy HIV-negative adults without recent acute infections or vaccinations. V trimming: 6 bases; J trimming: 14 bases; junction bases outside the gene matches: 12. The CDR3 consists of 13 residues. Germline values: CDR1 MDHEN, CDR2 SYDVKM.

This TCR derives from a woman aged 40 to 50 in good health. Some clones in this sample may be carry-over from other donors' samples. V usage is TRBV28 and J usage is TRBJ2-2; 7 bases align to TRBD2. The sample taken for sequencing was PBMCs. DNA for the CDR3: TGTGCCAGCAGCTCCGGGGAGGGGCCGGGCCTGTTTTTT. It yields the protein CASSSGEGPGLFF. Full variable domain (outside the CDR3, taken from reference TRBV28 and TRBJ2-2): DVKVTQSSRYLVKRTGEKVFLECVQDMDHENMFWYRQDPGLGLRLIYFSYDVKMKEKGDIPEGYSVSREKKERFSLILESASTNQTSMYLCASSSGEGPGLFFGEGSRLTVL.